These T cell receptor beta chains were read from a single sample in a study of blood T cell repertoires in COVID-19. TCRdb keeps only in-frame clones here, not all; method: immunoSEQ multiplex PCR. The sample has 170,000 or so clones; 70% to 90% are singletons. Sample: peripheral blood. Every receptor here comes from a man in his fifties or sixties with active or convalescent COVID-19. Each CDR3 is given with its conserved first and last residue. Each record gives: D gene, J gene, CDR3 length, V gene, clone size, CDR3 protein, CDR3 DNA. D genes are given only for firm matches. Clone size is not always given. Where it is, it says once, few, many or a class for expanded clones.

>TRBD2|TRBJ2-5|15|TRBV7-3|.
CASSPRLAGAETQYF
TGTGCCAGCAGCCCAAGACTAGCGGGAGCGGAGACCCAGTACTTC
>.|TRBJ2-1|13|TRBV5-4|once
CASSLGGIQTEFF
TGTGCCAGCAGCTTGGGGGGCATTCAGACGGAGTTCTTC
>.|TRBJ2-1|14|TRBV2|.
CASRTEGAYNEQFF
TGTGCCAGCAGGACAGAAGGGGCCTACAATGAGCAGTTCTTC
>.|TRBJ2-7|16|TRBV5-5|.
CASSLALDRQAYEQYF
TGTGCCAGCAGCTTGGCCTTAGACAGGCAGGCCTACGAGCAGTACTTC
>.|TRBJ2-3|13|TRBV6-4|once
CASSPQGGDTQYF
TGTGCCAGCAGTCCACAGGGTGGAGATACGCAGTATTTT
>TRBD1|TRBJ1-1|16|TRBV9|.
CASSSPGGDRFTEAFF
TGTGCCAGCAGCTCCCCCGGGGGGGACAGATTCACTGAAGCTTTCTTT
>.|TRBJ1-2|13|TRBV25-1|.
CASSDRGSYGYTF
TGTGCCAGCAGTGACAGGGGCTCCTATGGCTACACCTTC
>TRBD2|TRBJ2-1|14|TRBV9|.
CASSTQWGGDEQFF
TGTGCCAGCAGCACCCAGTGGGGGGGAGATGAGCAGTTCTTC
>TRBD1|TRBJ1-2|14|TRBV6-5|.
CATLDRGFNYGYTF
TGTGCCACCTTGGACAGGGGGTTTAACTATGGCTACACCTTC
>TRBD1|TRBJ1-4|15|TRBV6-5|.
CASRTGGAGDEKLFF
TGTGCCAGTAGGACAGGGGGGGCTGGCGACGAAAAACTGTTTTTT
>TRBD2|TRBJ2-3|16|TRBV20-1|.
CSASTPASGSTDTQYF
TGCAGTGCAAGTACCCCGGCTAGCGGAAGCACAGATACGCAGTATTTT
>.|TRBJ2-5|14|TRBV5-4|once
CASSPSGEQETQYF
TGTGCCAGCAGCCCCTCTGGGGAGCAAGAGACCCAGTACTTC
>.|TRBJ2-3|14|TRBV7-3|few
CASSLLAGEDTQYF
TGTGCCAGCAGCTTATTGGCAGGTGAAGATACGCAGTATTTT
>.|TRBJ2-1|13|TRBV29-1|many
CSVRTSSYNEQFF
TGCAGCGTTAGGACTTCCTCCTACAATGAGCAGTTCTTC
>.|TRBJ2-3|14|TRBV21-1|.
CASSTRTGADTQYF
TGTGCCAGCAGCACCCGAACAGGGGCAGATACGCAGTATTTT
>TRBD1|TRBJ1-2|13|TRBV7-2|.
CASSPGTALFHTF
TGTGCCAGCAGCCCAGGGACAGCCCTATTTCACACCTTC
>TRBD2|TRBJ2-5|14|TRBV4-1|once
CASSRLAGEETQYF
TGCGCCAGCAGCCGACTAGCGGGAGAAGAGACCCAGTACTTC
>TRBD1|TRBJ1-2|15|TRBV4-3|once
CASSQDKTGGYGYTF
TGCGCCAGCAGCCAAGACAAAACAGGGGGCTATGGCTACACCTTC
>.|TRBJ1-1|15|TRBV10-2|.
CASSESGRGGTEAFF
TGCGCCAGCAGTGAGTCGGGGAGAGGGGGCACTGAAGCTTTCTTT
>.|TRBJ2-1|13|TRBV4-3|once
CASSQVIRDEQFF
TGCGCCAGCAGCCAAGTCATCCGGGATGAGCAGTTCTTC
>TRBD1|TRBJ2-2|18|TRBV9|once
CASSVKPGGTGVTGELFF
TGTGCCAGCAGCGTAAAGCCGGGCGGGACAGGTGTCACCGGGGAGCTGTTTTTT
>.|TRBJ1-3|16|TRBV2|once
CASSVGGLFSGNTIYF
TGTGCCAGCAGTGTGGGAGGCCTCTTCTCTGGAAACACCATATATTTT
>.|TRBJ2-5|14|TRBV7-2|.
CASSSPASKETQYF
TGTGCCAGCAGCTCCCCAGCGTCTAAAGAGACCCAGTACTTC
>.|TRBJ1-2|12|TRBV12-3/TRBV12-4|.
CASSLDLFGYTF
TGTGCCAGCAGTTTAGACTTGTTTGGCTACACCTTC
>.|TRBJ1-6|13|TRBV7-3|few
CASSPGFNSPLHF
TGTGCCAGCAGCCCGGGGTTCAATTCACCCCTCCACTTT
>TRBD1|TRBJ1-1|14|TRBV6-5|.
CASRLRQGNTEAFF
TGTGCCAGCCGACTTAGACAGGGAAACACTGAAGCTTTCTTT
>.|TRBJ2-4|14|TRBV3-1/TRBV3-2|.
CASSQSETRNIQYF
TGTGCCAGCAGCCAATCCGAGACTCGAAACATTCAGTACTTC
>TRBD1|TRBJ2-5|14|TRBV7-9|.
CASSRDSVQETQYF
TGTGCCAGCAGCCGGGACAGCGTTCAAGAGACCCAGTACTTC
>TRBD1|TRBJ1-5|15|TRBV2|.
CASSEGGTGNQPQHF
TGTGCCAGCAGTGAAGGGGGGACAGGCAATCAGCCCCAGCATTTT
>.|TRBJ1-2|14|TRBV28|.
CASMDHAEIYGYTF
TGTGCCAGCATGGATCATGCGGAGATCTATGGCTACACCTTC
>.|TRBJ2-7|15|TRBV2|.
CASSERLPPSYEQYF
TGTGCCAGCAGTGAACGCCTACCCCCCTCCTACGAGCAGTACTTC
>.|TRBJ1-1|15|TRBV6-5|few
CASSYSWEGRTEAFF
TGTGCCAGCAGTTACTCCTGGGAGGGGCGCACTGAAGCTTTCTTT
>.|TRBJ2-7|14|TRBV29-1|.
CSVEDIHGSYEQYF
TGCAGCGTTGAAGATATTCACGGGTCCTACGAGCAGTACTTC
>.|TRBJ1-5|14|TRBV13|.
CASSLGDRNQPQHF
TGTGCCAGCAGCTTAGGGGACAGAAATCAGCCCCAGCATTTT